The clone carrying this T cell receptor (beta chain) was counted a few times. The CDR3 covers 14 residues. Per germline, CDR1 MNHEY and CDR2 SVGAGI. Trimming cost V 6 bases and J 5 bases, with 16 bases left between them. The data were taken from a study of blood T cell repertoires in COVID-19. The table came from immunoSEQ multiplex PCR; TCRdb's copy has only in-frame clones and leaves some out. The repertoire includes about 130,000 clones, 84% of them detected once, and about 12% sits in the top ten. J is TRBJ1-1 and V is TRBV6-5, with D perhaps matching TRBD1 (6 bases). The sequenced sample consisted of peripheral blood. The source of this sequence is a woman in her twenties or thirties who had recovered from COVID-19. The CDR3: CASRAGDSRTEAFF. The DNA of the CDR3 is TGTGCCAGCAGGGCAGGGGATAGTCGGACTGAAGCTTTCTTT.